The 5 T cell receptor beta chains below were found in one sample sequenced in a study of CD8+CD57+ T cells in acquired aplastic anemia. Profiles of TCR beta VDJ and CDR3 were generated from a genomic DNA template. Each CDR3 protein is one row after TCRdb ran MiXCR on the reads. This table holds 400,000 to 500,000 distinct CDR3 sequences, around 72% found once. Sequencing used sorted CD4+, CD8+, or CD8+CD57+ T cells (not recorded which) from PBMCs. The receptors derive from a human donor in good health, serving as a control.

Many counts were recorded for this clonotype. CDR3 in amino acids: CASSFRRGLGNTEAFF. CDR3 in DNA: TGTGCCAGCAGTTTCCGCAGGGGGCTGGGTAACACTGAAGCTTTCTTT. The chain carries TRBV12-3 or TRBV12-4 and TRBJ1-1, with 8 bases matching TRBD1. After removal of 3 bases from V and 2 bases from J, the junction contained 8 bases not matched to a gene. This CDR3 is 16 amino acids long.

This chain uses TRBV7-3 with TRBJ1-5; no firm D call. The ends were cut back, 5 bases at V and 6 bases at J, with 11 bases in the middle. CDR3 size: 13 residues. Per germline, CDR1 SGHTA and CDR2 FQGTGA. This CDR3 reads CASSLTESQPQHF. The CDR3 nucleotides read TGTGCCAGCAGCCTCACTGAAAGTCAGCCCCAGCATTTT.

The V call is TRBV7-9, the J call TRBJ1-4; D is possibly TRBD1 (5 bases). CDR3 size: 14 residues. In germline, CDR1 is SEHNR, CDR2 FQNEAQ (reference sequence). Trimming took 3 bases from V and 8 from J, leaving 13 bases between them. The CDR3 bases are TGTGCCAGCAGCTTGAACAGGTTATCCGAAAAACTGTTTTTT. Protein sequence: CASSLNRLSEKLFF.

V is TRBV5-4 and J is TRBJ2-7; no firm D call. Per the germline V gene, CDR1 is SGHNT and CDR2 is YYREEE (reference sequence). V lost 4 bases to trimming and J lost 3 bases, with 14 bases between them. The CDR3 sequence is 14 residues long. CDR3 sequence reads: CASSQGGVVYEQYF. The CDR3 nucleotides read TGTGCCAGCAGCCAAGGTGGAGTAGTCTACGAGCAGTACTTC.

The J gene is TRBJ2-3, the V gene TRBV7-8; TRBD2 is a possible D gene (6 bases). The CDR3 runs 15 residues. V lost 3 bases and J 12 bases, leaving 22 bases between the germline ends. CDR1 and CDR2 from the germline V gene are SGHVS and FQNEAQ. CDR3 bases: TGTGCCAGCAGCTTGCAAGCGGGTAGACAAGAGACCCAGTATTTT. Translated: CASSLQAGRQETQYF.